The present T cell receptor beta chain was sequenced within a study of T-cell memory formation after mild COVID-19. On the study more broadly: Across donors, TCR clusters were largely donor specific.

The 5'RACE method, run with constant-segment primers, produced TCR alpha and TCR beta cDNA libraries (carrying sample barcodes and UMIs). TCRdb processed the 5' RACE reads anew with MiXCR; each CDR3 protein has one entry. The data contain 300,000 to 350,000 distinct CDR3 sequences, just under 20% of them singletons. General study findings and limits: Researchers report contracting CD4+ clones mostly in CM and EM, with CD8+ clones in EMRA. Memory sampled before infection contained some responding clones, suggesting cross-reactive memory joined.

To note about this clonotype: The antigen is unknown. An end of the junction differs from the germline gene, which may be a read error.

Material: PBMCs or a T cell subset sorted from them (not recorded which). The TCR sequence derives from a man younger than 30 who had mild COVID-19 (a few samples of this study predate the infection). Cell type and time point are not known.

The CDR3 DNA is TGTGCCAGCAGCTCTCAGGGTTATGGCTACACCTTC. Its protein is CASSSQGYGYTF. This chain joins TRBV5-1 and TRBJ1-2, with D perhaps matching TRBD1 (5 bases). The CDR3 has 12 amino acids. The germline CDR1 and CDR2 sequences are SGHRS and YFSETQ.